This TCR beta chain was obtained from a study of cytomegalovirus exposure and HLA in healthy donors. Study-level background: Findings of an earlier analysis included about 120 million unique TCR beta sequences from 190 million or so T cells.

All the people who gave samples were healthy bone marrow donors. The CDR3 totals 17 residues. CDR1 MGHDK and CDR2 SYGVNS come from the germline V gene. V was trimmed by 5 bases and J by 2 bases, leaving 19 bases between them. The PCR used 60 Vbeta and 13 Jbeta primers. Clones were read by immunoSEQ multiplex PCR, and TCRdb kept only the in-frame ones, dropping some. Reported are about 39,000 clones; the ten largest clones contain more than 3%. The clonotype was recovered from a woman in her twenties or thirties in good health and CMV-seropositive. The chain employs TRBV25-1 and TRBJ2-1; possibly TRBD1 for D (5 bases). The sample consisted of PBMCs. The CDR3 nucleotides read TGTGCCAGCAGTTCCCCGGCGTGGCAGGGTCCCTACAATGAGCAGTTCTTC. Translating it yields CASSSPAWQGPYNEQFF.